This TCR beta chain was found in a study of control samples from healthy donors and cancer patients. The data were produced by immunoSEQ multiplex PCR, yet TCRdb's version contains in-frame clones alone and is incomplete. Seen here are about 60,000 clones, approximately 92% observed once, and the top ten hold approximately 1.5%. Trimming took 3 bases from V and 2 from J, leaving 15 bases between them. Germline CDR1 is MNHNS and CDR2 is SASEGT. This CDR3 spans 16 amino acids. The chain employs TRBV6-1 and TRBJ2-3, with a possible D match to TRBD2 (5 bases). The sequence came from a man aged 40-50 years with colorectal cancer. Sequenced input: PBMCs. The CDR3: CASSDPGGGSTDTQYF. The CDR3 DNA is TGTGCCAGCAGTGACCCTGGCGGAGGATCCACAGATACGCAGTATTTT.